A selection of T cell receptor beta chains follows, all from one sample in a study. TCRdb ran MiXCR on the 5' RACE reads and lists one entry per CDR3 protein. The sample carries nearly 55,000 distinct CDR3 sequences, over 20% recorded once. Sequencing was performed on tumor-infiltrating naive CD4+ T cells sorted from the breast tumor. Receptors were obtained from a female donor with breast cancer. Each CDR3 is given with its conserved first and last residue. D genes are given only for firm matches. Expanded clones are given a class, and other clones once, few, many or no size at all.

d_call,j_call,v_call,clone_size,cdr3_aa,cdr3_nt
TRBD1,TRBJ1-5,TRBV5-6,-,CASSLAGGEGQPQHF,TGTGCCAGCAGCTTGGCAGGGGGAGAAGGCCAGCCCCAGCATTTT
TRBD2,TRBJ2-1,TRBV2,-,CASARHGTSGSNEQFF,TGTGCCAGCGCCCGACACGGGACTAGCGGGAGCAATGAGCAGTTCTTC
-,TRBJ1-1,TRBV12-3/TRBV12-4,-,CATQWGEDTEAFF,TGTGCCACCCAATGGGGGGAGGACACTGAAGCTTTCTTT
-,TRBJ1-2,TRBV13,-,CASSPPLALLGYTF,TGTGCCAGCAGCCCACCCCTGGCTTTATTGGGCTACACCTTC
TRBD1,TRBJ2-5,TRBV7-9,few,CASSLQGVQETQYF,TGTGCCAGCAGCTTACAGGGGGTCCAAGAGACCCAGTACTTC
-,TRBJ2-3,TRBV7-8,-,CASSSKRTYTDTQYF,TGTGCCAGCAGCTCCAAGCGGACTTACACAGATACGCAGTATTTT
-,TRBJ1-1,TRBV7-6,-,CASSLEVRTSNTEAFF,TGTGCCAGCAGCTTAGAGGTTCGGACTTCGAACACTGAAGCTTTCTTT
-,TRBJ2-1,TRBV28,many,CASSSQGVQFF,TGTGCCAGCAGTTCCCAAGGGGTGCAGTTCTTC
-,TRBJ1-5,TRBV6-6,many,CASSVRDMTVGSQPQHF,TGTGCCAGCAGTGTCCGGGACATGACTGTGGGGAGTCAGCCCCAGCATTTT
TRBD1,TRBJ1-4,TRBV5-1,-,CASSFGTATEKLFF,TGCGCCAGCAGCTTTGGGACAGCGACGGAAAAACTGTTTTTT
TRBD1,TRBJ1-1,TRBV29-1,-,CSVPGGGDTEAFF,TGCAGCGTACCAGGGGGAGGGGACACTGAAGCTTTCTTT
-,TRBJ2-3,TRBV7-2,few,CASSLEGHYSDTQYF,TGTGCCAGCAGCTTAGAGGGGCACTATTCAGATACGCAGTATTTT
-,TRBJ1-6,TRBV18,-,CASSPQWNNNSPLHF,TGTGCCAGCTCACCACAGTGGAATAATAATTCACCCCTCCACTTT
TRBD1,TRBJ1-2,TRBV5-1,few,CASRDREGADYTF,TGCGCCAGCAGGGACAGGGAGGGTGCAGACTACACCTTC
-,TRBJ2-7,TRBV9,many,CASSVVWGSEQYF,TGTGCCAGCAGCGTAGTATGGGGAAGCGAGCAGTACTTC
-,TRBJ2-7,TRBV11-2,-,CASSPLWAEAYEQYF,TGTGCCAGCAGCCCTCTCTGGGCAGAAGCCTACGAGCAGTACTTC
-,TRBJ2-3,TRBV24-1,-,CATSDSLGRSTDTQYF,TGTGCCACCAGTGACTCGCTAGGAAGAAGCACAGATACGCAGTATTTT
TRBD1,TRBJ1-1,TRBV20-1,-,CSASRAGGGNTEAFF,TGCAGTGCTAGTAGGGCAGGGGGAGGCAACACTGAAGCTTTCTTT
-,TRBJ1-1,TRBV20-1,many,CSASGSRGLNTEAFF,TGCAGTGCTAGCGGTTCGAGGGGACTAAACACTGAAGCTTTCTTT
-,TRBJ2-1,TRBV5-1,medium-sized,CASSFSFNFGYSYNEQFF,TGCGCCAGCAGCTTCTCTTTTAATTTCGGATACTCCTACAATGAGCAGTTCTTC
TRBD2,TRBJ2-5,TRBV7-2,few,CASSLATSGQARETQYF,TGTGCCAGCAGCTTAGCCACTAGCGGGCAGGCGAGGGAGACCCAGTACTTC
-,TRBJ1-1,TRBV7-9,few,CASSFDSGIINTEAFF,TGTGCCAGCAGCTTCGACAGCGGAATCATTAACACTGAAGCTTTCTTT
TRBD1,TRBJ1-1,TRBV3-1,few,CASSQVRGTEAFF,TGTGCCAGCAGCCAAGTCAGGGGGACTGAAGCTTTCTTT
-,TRBJ2-1,TRBV5-1,-,CATTGTEAGEQFF,TGCGCCACCACCGGTACTGAGGCGGGAGAGCAGTTCTTC
-,TRBJ2-7,TRBV6-6,-,CASSLQPPSYEQYF,TGTGCCAGCAGTTTACAGCCACCCTCCTACGAGCAGTACTTC
-,TRBJ1-2,TRBV5-1,-,CASSFDSHYGYTF,TGCGCCAGCAGCTTCGACAGCCACTATGGCTACACCTTC
-,TRBJ2-3,TRBV7-9,few,CASSLRISTDTQYF,TGTGCCAGCAGCTTAAGGATCAGCACAGATACGCAGTATTTT
TRBD2,TRBJ2-3,TRBV11-2,few,CASSPPRLAGPTDTQYF,TGTGCCAGCAGCCCACCACGCCTAGCGGGACCCACAGATACGCAGTATTTT
-,TRBJ1-5,TRBV12-3/TRBV12-4,-,CASSRTLTSSNQPQHF,TGTGCCAGCAGTCGGACTCTTACCTCTAGCAATCAGCCCCAGCATTTT
-,TRBJ2-7,TRBV5-1,few,CASSLDRLSYEQYF,TGCGCCAGCAGCTTGGACAGGTTGTCCTACGAGCAGTACTTC
TRBD1,TRBJ1-4,TRBV7-2,many,CASSLSGTGDEKLFF,TGTGCCAGCAGCTTATCGGGGACAGGGGATGAAAAACTGTTTTTT
TRBD1,TRBJ1-4,TRBV7-9,-,CASSLQQGTNEKLFF,TGTGCCAGCAGCCTTCAACAGGGGACTAATGAAAAACTGTTTTTT
-,TRBJ1-1,TRBV12-3/TRBV12-4,few,CASTPGHMNTEAFF,TGTGCCAGCACCCCGGGACACATGAACACTGAAGCTTTCTTT
TRBD1,TRBJ1-2,TRBV29-1,-,CSVMTGTGYTF,TGCAGCGTTATGACAGGGACAGGCTACACCTTC
TRBD1,TRBJ1-2,TRBV9,many,CASSARAGTGLYGYTF,TGTGCCAGCAGCGCCCGCGCAGGGACAGGGCTCTATGGCTACACCTTC
-,TRBJ2-3,TRBV6-5,few,CASSRQESTDTQYF,TGTGCCAGCAGTCGACAGGAAAGCACAGATACGCAGTATTTT
TRBD1,TRBJ1-2,TRBV7-8,few,CASSSGQGNGYTF,TGTGCCAGCAGCTCCGGACAGGGAAATGGCTACACCTTC
-,TRBJ1-3,TRBV5-1,-,CASSPEGRSGNTLYF,TGCGCCAGCAGCCCCGAGGGACGTTCGGGAAACACCTTATATTTT
-,TRBJ2-2,TRBV9,few,CASSVGLGKFVANTGELFF,TGTGCCAGCAGCGTTGGTTTGGGAAAATTCGTCGCGAACACCGGGGAGCTGTTTTTT
-,TRBJ1-5,TRBV2,once,CASRDTSNQPQHF,TGTGCCAGCAGGGACACCTCAAATCAGCCCCAGCATTTT
TRBD1,TRBJ2-1,TRBV28,-,CASTSYGQGAGNEQFF,TGTGCCAGCACTTCGTACGGACAGGGAGCAGGCAATGAGCAGTTCTTC
TRBD2,TRBJ2-3,TRBV10-3,few,CAISESGTSGSTDTQYF,TGTGCCATCAGTGAGTCGGGGACTAGCGGAAGCACAGATACGCAGTATTTT
-,TRBJ1-5,TRBV7-6,few,CASSLGWGQPQHF,TGTGCCAGCAGCTTAGGGTGGGGTCAGCCCCAGCATTTT
TRBD1,TRBJ2-7,TRBV6-1,few,CASSDSRTGGVGSAYEQYF,TGTGCCAGCAGTGACTCTCGGACAGGGGGCGTTGGTTCAGCCTACGAGCAGTACTTC
-,TRBJ2-1,TRBV7-2,few,CASSPQAGVSYNEQFF,TGTGCCAGCAGTCCCCAGGCTGGGGTCTCCTACAATGAGCAGTTCTTC